This T cell receptor (beta chain) was recorded in a study of cytomegalovirus exposure and HLA in healthy donors. At the level of the study: Across around 400 genotyped donors, about 81% landed in the Caucasian-associated ancestry cluster.

With regard to this clone: The antigen is not known.

Study results and caveats: Trimming of TCR beta V- and J-genes showed a link, identified in a later analysis, to a missense DCLRE1C variant.

13 Jbeta primers and 60 Vbeta primers were used for the PCR. Generated by immunoSEQ multiplex PCR, the TCRdb table keeps only in-frame clones and is missing some. The profile shows some 190,000 clones, less than 85% of them singletons. This CDR3 has 14 amino acids. V shed 4 bases and J 6 bases; nucleotides not matched to a gene: 8. Germline assignment: CDR1 SNHLY and CDR2 FYNNEI. The chain is built from TRBV2 and TRBJ1-2; 7 nucleotides line up with TRBD1. This clonotype originated in a boy aged 2 to 9 in good health and CMV-seronegative. The sample consisted of PBMCs. The CDR3 DNA reads as TGTGCCAGCAGTGGAACGACAGGGATTCATGGCTACACCTTC. Protein sequence: CASSGTTGIHGYTF. Full variable domain (missing parts from reference TRBV2 and TRBJ1-2): EPEVTQTPSHQVTQMGQEVILRCVPISNHLYFYWYRQILGQKVEFLVSFYNNEISEKSEIFDDQFSVERPDGSNFTLKIRSTKLEDSAMYFCASSGTTGIHGYTFGSGTRLTVV.